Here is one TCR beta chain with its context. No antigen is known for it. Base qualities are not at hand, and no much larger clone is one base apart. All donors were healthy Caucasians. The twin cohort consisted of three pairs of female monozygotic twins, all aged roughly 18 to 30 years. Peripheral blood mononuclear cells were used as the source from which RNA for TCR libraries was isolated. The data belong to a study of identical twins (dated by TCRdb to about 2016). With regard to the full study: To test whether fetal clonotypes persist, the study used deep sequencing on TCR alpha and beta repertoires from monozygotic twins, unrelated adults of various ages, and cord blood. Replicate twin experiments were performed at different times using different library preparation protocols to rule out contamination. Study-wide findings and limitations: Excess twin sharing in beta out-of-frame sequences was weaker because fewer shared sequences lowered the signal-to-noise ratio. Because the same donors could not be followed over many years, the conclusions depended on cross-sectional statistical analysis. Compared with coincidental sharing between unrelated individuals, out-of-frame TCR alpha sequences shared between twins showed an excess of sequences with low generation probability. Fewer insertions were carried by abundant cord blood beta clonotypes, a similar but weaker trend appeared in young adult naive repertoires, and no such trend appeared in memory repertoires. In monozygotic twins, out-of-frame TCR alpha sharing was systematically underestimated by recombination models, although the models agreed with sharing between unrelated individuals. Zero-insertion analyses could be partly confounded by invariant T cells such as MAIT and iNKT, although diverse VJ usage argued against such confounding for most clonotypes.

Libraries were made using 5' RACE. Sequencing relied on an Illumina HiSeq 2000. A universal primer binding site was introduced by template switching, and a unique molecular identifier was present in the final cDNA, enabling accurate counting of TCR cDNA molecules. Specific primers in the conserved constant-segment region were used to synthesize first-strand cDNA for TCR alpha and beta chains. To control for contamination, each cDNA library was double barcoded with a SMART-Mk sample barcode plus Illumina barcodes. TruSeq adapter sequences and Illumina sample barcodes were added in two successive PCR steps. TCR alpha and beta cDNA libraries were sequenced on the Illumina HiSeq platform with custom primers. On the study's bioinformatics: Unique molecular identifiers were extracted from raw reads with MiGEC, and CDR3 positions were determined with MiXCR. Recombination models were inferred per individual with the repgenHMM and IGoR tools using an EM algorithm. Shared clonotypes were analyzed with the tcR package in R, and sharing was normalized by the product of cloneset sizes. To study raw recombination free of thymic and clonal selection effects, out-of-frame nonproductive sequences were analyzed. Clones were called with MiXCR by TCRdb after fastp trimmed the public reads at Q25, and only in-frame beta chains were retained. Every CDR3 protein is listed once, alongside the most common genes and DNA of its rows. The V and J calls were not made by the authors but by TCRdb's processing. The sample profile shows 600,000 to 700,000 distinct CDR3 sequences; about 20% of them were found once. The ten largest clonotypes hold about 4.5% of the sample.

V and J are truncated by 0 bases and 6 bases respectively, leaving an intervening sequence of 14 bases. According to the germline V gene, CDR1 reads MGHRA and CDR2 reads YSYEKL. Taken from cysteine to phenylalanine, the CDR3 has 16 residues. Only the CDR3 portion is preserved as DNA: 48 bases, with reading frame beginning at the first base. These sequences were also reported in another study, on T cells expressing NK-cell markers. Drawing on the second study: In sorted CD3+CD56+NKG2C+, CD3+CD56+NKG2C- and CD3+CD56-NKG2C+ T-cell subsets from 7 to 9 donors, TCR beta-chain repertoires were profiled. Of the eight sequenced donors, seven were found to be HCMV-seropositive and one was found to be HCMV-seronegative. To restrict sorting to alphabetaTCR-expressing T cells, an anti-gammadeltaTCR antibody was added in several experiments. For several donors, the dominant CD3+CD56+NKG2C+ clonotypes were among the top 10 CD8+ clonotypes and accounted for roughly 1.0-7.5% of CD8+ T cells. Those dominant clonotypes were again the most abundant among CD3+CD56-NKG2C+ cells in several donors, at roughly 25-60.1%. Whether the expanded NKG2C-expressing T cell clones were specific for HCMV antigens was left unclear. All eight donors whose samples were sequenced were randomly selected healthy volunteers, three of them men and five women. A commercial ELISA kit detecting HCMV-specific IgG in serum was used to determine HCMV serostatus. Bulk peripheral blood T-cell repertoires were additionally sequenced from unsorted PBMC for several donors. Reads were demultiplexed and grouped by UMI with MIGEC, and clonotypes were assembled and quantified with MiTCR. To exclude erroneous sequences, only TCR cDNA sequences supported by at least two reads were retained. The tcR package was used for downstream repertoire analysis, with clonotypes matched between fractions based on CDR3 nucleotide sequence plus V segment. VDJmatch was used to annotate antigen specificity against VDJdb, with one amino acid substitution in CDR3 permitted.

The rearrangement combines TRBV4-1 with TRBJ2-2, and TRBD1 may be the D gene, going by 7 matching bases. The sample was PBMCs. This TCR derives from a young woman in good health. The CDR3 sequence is CASSQEGQGGAGELFF. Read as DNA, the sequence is TGCGCCAGCAGCCAAGAAGGGCAGGGGGGTGCCGGGGAGCTGTTTTTT.